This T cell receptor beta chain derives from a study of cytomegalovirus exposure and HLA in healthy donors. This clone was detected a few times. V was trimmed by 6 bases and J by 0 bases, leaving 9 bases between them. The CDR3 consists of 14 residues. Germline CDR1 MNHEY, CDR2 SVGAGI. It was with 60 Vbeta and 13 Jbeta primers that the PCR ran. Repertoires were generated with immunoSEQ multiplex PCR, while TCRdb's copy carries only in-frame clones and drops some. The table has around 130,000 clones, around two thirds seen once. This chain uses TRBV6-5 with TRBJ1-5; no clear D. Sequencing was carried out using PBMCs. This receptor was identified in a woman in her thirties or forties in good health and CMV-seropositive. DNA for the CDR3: TGTGCCAGCAGCTTTGCCTATAGCAATCAGCCCCAGCATTTT. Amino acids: CASSFAYSNQPQHF.